Each of the 20 T cell receptor beta chains below was sequenced from the same sample in a study of control samples from healthy donors and cancer patients. TCRdb keeps only in-frame clones here, not all; method: immunoSEQ multiplex PCR. The data contain 150,000 or so clones, 94% of them singletons. Sequences were obtained from blood. The receptors were sampled from a man aged 35-49 years in good health.

This chain connects TRBV6-6 to TRBJ1-2; weak D call: TRBD1 (5 bases). CDR1 and CDR2 (germline): MNHNY, SVGAGI (reference sequence). Trimming pared 5 bases from V and 2 bases from J, leaving 9 bases between. This CDR3 has 13 residues. The CDR3 spells CASSQGSNYGYTF. As DNA, the CDR3 is TGTGCCAGCAGTCAGGGAAGCAACTATGGCTACACCTTC.

The rearrangement joins TRBV7-6 to TRBJ2-2; 8 bases fit TRBD1. Germline V gene sequence: CDR1 SGHVS, CDR2 FNYEAQ. Trimming took 5 bases from V and 3 from J; bases not matched to a gene: 11. This CDR3 is 17 amino acids long. The CDR3 spells CASSPRFRGQDTGELFF. The CDR3 DNA is TGTGCCAGCAGCCCGAGATTCAGGGGGCAGGACACCGGGGAGCTGTTTTTT.

The V and J genes are TRBV6-5 and TRBJ1-2; maybe TRBD1 (5 bases). This CDR3 contains 15 residues. Germline V gene sequence: CDR1 MNHEY, CDR2 SVGAGI. The germline V and J ends were trimmed by 0 bases and 5 bases, with 13 bases remaining between them. The DNA for the CDR3 is TGTGCCAGCAGTTACTCGACGGGGGGAAGTTATGGCTACACCTTC. This sequence encodes CASSYSTGGSYGYTF.

Concerning this clone itself: The sample carries other DNA sequences with the same CDR3. The CDR3 here is CASSIGGRNTEAFF. The CDR3 DNA is TGTGCCAGTAGTATCGGGGGCAGGAACACTGAAGCTTTCTTT. This chain uses TRBV19 with TRBJ1-1; D is possibly TRBD1 (6 bases). This CDR3 contains 14 residues. Germline assignment: CDR1 LNHDA and CDR2 SQIVND (reference sequence). The germline V and J ends were trimmed by 3 bases and 1 base, with 9 bases remaining between them.

The CDR3 nucleotides read TGTGCCAGTGGTGGGACAGGGGGTTACTATGGCTACACCTTC. Residues: CASGGTGGYYGYTF. The rearrangement uses TRBV19 and TRBJ1-2; 11 bases agree with TRBD1. V gave up 8 bases and J gave up 3 bases; unmatched junction bases: 5. Germline V CDR1 and CDR2: LNHDA, SQIVND (reference sequence). The CDR3 runs to 14 residues.

The rearrangement joins TRBV7-6 to TRBJ1-3, with D perhaps TRBD1 (6 bases). Germline CDR1 is SGHVS and CDR2 is FNYEAQ. With 1 base removed from V and 4 bases from J, the gap between germline ends came to 17 bases. The CDR3 contains 17 residues. The DNA for the CDR3 is TGTGCCAGCAGCTTAGTTACACCAGGGGCGGTAGGAAACACCATATATTTT. Protein sequence: CASSLVTPGAVGNTIYF.

The chain has TRBV11-2 and TRBJ1-2; TRBD1 aligns across 8 bases. The ends lost 4 bases at V and 6 bases at J; junction bases unmatched: 7. The CDR3 is 14 amino acids. CDR1 is SGHAT and CDR2 is FQNNGV in the germline V gene. The CDR3 DNA reads TGTGCCAGCAGCTCCCTTGACAGGGGCGATGGCTACACCTTC. It specifies CASSSLDRGDGYTF.

This chain uses TRBV19 with TRBJ1-5; tentative D call: TRBD1 (6 bases). Germline CDR1 is LNHDA and CDR2 is SQIVND (reference sequence). The ends were cut back, 3 bases at V and 6 bases at J, with 9 bases in the middle. The CDR3 length is 13 residues. The CDR3 sequence is CASSMGGAQPQHF. CDR3 bases: TGTGCCAGTAGTATGGGGGGGGCTCAGCCCCAGCATTTT.

The chain is built from TRBV29-1 and TRBJ1-1; a weak D match, TRBD1 (5 bases). The germline gives CDR1 SQVTM, CDR2 ANQGSEA. Trimming shortened V by 3 bases and J by 0 bases, and 20 bases separated the two germline ends. CDR3 length: 17 residues. This CDR3 reads CSVEGWAGTGMNTEAFF. In DNA form, the CDR3 reads TGCAGCGTTGAGGGATGGGCAGGGACGGGGATGAACACTGAAGCTTTCTTT.

The CDR3 nucleotides read TGTGCCAGCAGCCACGACAGGTATAGCAATCAGCCCCAGCATTTT. Its protein is CASSHDRYSNQPQHF. The V call is TRBV27, the J call TRBJ1-5; weak D call: TRBD1 (6 bases). Trimming left V 6 bases short and J 0 bases short, with 12 bases between. Per germline, CDR1 MNHEY and CDR2 SMNVEV (reference sequence). CDR3 size: 15 residues.

In its sample, this clone was seen once. The CDR3 coding sequence is TGTGCCAGCAGCCGAGACATCTCTGGAAACACCATATATTTT. Protein product: CASSRDISGNTIYF. The J gene is TRBJ1-3, the V gene TRBV11-2; the D is unclear. V lost 5 bases to trimming and J lost 0 bases, with 8 bases between them. The CDR3 sequence is 14 residues long. Germline CDR1 reads SGHAT; CDR2 reads FQNNGV.

The CDR3 DNA sequence: TGTGCCAGCAGCCGAAACAGGGGAACAGAAGCTTTCTTT. As protein: CASSRNRGTEAFF. The rearrangement uses TRBV27 and TRBJ1-1; 7 bases are shared with TRBD1. V lost 6 bases to trimming and J lost 8 bases; unmatched junction nucleotides: 9. Germline CDR1 reads MNHEY; CDR2 reads SMNVEV (reference sequence). CDR3 length: 13 residues.

This clone appeared once. Other DNA sequences in this sample translate to the same CDR3. This chain joins TRBV24-1 and TRBJ1-2, with 9 bases aligning to TRBD1. The germline CDR1 and CDR2 sequences are KGHDR and SFDVKD. The CDR3 is 14 residues long. J lost 7 bases, V lost 4 bases, and 6 bases had no gene match. The CDR3 sequence: CATSDPGQGSGYTF. The DNA for the CDR3 is TGTGCCACCAGTGACCCGGGACAGGGAAGTGGCTACACCTTC.

The chain recombines TRBV7-3 with TRBJ2-3; tentative D call: TRBD2 (5 bases). Per germline, CDR1 SGHTA and CDR2 FQGTGA. The CDR3 runs to 13 residues. V was cut by 1 base and J by 5 bases, with 7 bases left in between. CDR3 region: CASSLNEGDTQYF. The CDR3 nucleotides read TGTGCCAGCAGCTTAAACGAGGGAGATACGCAGTATTTT.

This chain links TRBV5-4 with TRBJ1-5; tentatively, D is TRBD1 (6 bases). There are 14 residues in the CDR3. The V end lost 4 bases, the J end lost 7 bases, and 15 bases lay between the germline ends. The V gene's germline CDR1 is SGHNT and CDR2 YYREEE (reference sequence). The CDR3 region has the DNA TGTGCCAGCAGCGTCTGGGGGGCGTACCAGCCCCAGCATTTT. Protein product: CASSVWGAYQPQHF.

The J gene is TRBJ1-4, the V gene TRBV29-1; no definite D call. V dropped 4 bases and J dropped 4 bases, with 10 bases sitting between them. This CDR3 spans 13 amino acids. CDR1 and CDR2 (germline): SQVTM, ANQGSEA. The CDR3 DNA reads as TGCAGCGTTGTTCCGGTTAATAATGAAAAACTGTTTTTT. Translated, it gives CSVVPVNNEKLFF.

This chain links TRBV15 with TRBJ2-1; D unresolved. The V gene's germline CDR1 is LNHNV and CDR2 YYDKDF (reference sequence). The CDR3 runs 13 residues. Trimming removed 3 bases from V and 0 bases from J, with 3 bases in between. CDR3 coding DNA: TGTGCCACCAGCAGGGTCTCCTACAATGAGCAGTTCTTC. Translation: CATSRVSYNEQFF.

This chain connects TRBV28 to TRBJ1-4; D possibly corresponds to TRBD1 (6 bases). The V end lost 7 bases, the J end lost 3 bases, and 9 bases lay between the germline ends. CDR3 length: 13 residues. CDR1 is MDHEN and CDR2 is SYDVKM in the germline V gene. The CDR3 is CASTDSSNEKLFF. CDR3 nucleotides: TGTGCCAGCACGGACAGTTCTAATGAAAAACTGTTTTTT.

The chain joins TRBV13 to TRBJ2-2; D could derive from TRBD1 or TRBD2 (5 bases each). The CDR3 covers 17 residues. Germline V gene sequence: CDR1 PRHDT, CDR2 FYEKMQ (reference sequence). V lost 2 bases, J lost 4 bases, and 17 bases lay in between. For the CDR3, the DNA is TGTGCCAGCAGCTTAAATCCCGCAGGGAGACCCACCGGGGAGCTGTTTTTT. Amino acid sequence: CASSLNPAGRPTGELFF.

The chain recombines TRBV27 with TRBJ1-2, with a weak D call TRBD1 (5 bases). Per the germline V gene, CDR1 is MNHEY and CDR2 is SMNVEV (reference sequence). Trimming pared 1 base from V and 8 bases from J, leaving 17 bases between. CDR3 length: 15 residues. The CDR3 DNA sequence: TGTGCCAGCAGTTTATTGGGGGGGTGGTTTGGCGGCTACACCTTC. Protein sequence: CASSLLGGWFGGYTF.